Listed here are 22 T cell receptor beta chains from one sample, sequenced in a study of blood T cell repertoires in COVID-19. Data came from immunoSEQ multiplex PCR; TCRdb stores just in-frame clones and leaves some out. The table lists more than 200,000 clones, 75% to 95% of them singletons. Sequencing input: PBMCs or T cells enriched from blood (not recorded which). The receptors were sampled from a woman between 18 and 29 years old who had recovered from COVID-19.

CDR3 loop: CASNPNMRPGQGFMHEQFF. The CDR3 DNA is TGTGCCAGCAACCCAAACATGAGACCGGGACAGGGTTTTATGCATGAGCAGTTCTTC. This chain joins TRBV21-1 and TRBJ2-1; no check of the table's D call, TRBD1, against the DNA was made. TRBV21-1 is noted as a pseudogene. This CDR3 is built from 19 residues.

The V and J genes are TRBV12-2 and TRBJ2-7; the table's D call, TRBD1, has no DNA check behind it. TRBV12-2 is given as a pseudogene. The CDR3 covers 16 residues. The CDR3 here is CASRLGTGGSSYEQYF. The CDR3 DNA follows: TGTGCAAGTCGCTTAGGGACAGGGGGCAGCTCCTACGAGCAGTACTTC.

V gene TRBV2 combines with J gene TRBJ1-5, with D hard to call. Germline lookup yields CDR1 SNHLY and CDR2 FYNNEI. V lost 7 bases and J 0 bases, leaving 13 bases between the germline ends. The CDR3 runs 15 residues. The CDR3 DNA reads TGTGCCAGCAAATTCCGTCTGGCTAGCAATCAGCCCCAGCATTTT. The encoded protein is CASKFRLASNQPQHF.

This chain links TRBV7-9 with TRBJ2-3; 8 bases map to TRBD2. The V and J ends lost 5 bases and 2 bases, in that order; junction bases with no gene match: 6. The germline V gene has CDR1 SEHNR and CDR2 FQNEAQ (reference sequence). The CDR3 covers 15 residues. This CDR3 is CASSVGGAFTDTQYF. The CDR3, as DNA: TGTGCCAGCAGCGTCGGGGGGGCATTCACAGATACGCAGTATTTT.

This clone appeared once. The rearrangement joins TRBV5-6 to TRBJ1-2; TRBD1 might be the D (5 bases). The CDR3 is made up of 13 amino acids. Trimming removed 2 bases at V and 3 bases at J, with 8 bases between. Germline CDR1 reads SGHDT; CDR2 reads YYEEEE. The CDR3 sequence is CASSFGRDYGYTF. The DNA of the CDR3 is TGTGCCAGCAGCTTCGGCAGGGACTATGGCTACACCTTC.

This rearrangement joins TRBV7-9 to TRBJ2-3; D perhaps matches TRBD1 (6 bases). Trimming stripped 7 bases from V and 3 bases from J, with 14 bases between. This CDR3 has 14 residues. The V gene's germline CDR1 is SEHNR and CDR2 FQNEAQ (reference sequence). CDR3 nucleotide sequence: TGTGCCAGCATTTCAGGGGCTCTAACAGATACGCAGTATTTT. This sequence encodes CASISGALTDTQYF.

The rearrangement uses TRBV6-5 and TRBJ1-1; 9 bases are a match to TRBD1. With V trimmed by 2 bases and J by 3 bases, 4 bases remained unmatched. This CDR3 region has 15 residues. Looked up from germline, CDR1 is MNHEY and CDR2 is SVGAGI. Here the CDR3 reads CASSYGQGPYTEAFF. The CDR3 DNA reads TGTGCCAGCAGTTACGGACAGGGGCCCTACACTGAAGCTTTCTTT.

The rearrangement uses TRBV28 and TRBJ1-6; 11 positions match TRBD1. From germline, CDR1 is MDHEN and CDR2 SYDVKM. The trim removed 7 bases at V and 7 bases at J, leaving 6 bases unmatched. The CDR3 runs to 15 residues. The CDR3, as DNA: TGTGCCAGCACCTACGGGGACAGGGGGAATTCACCCCTCCACTTT. Translation gives CASTYGDRGNSPLHF. Using reference TRBV28 and TRBJ1-6 for the parts outside the CDR3, the full variable domain is DVKVTQSSRYLVKRTGEKVFLECVQDMDHENMFWYRQDPGLGLRLIYFSYDVKMKEKGDIPEGYSVSREKKERFSLILESASTNQTSMYLCASTYGDRGNSPLHFGNGTRLTVT.

The chain uses TRBV29-1 and TRBJ2-5, with TRBD1 matching over 7 bases. V lost 1 base and J lost 1; bases outside the gene matches: 6. This CDR3 spans 15 amino acids. Germline lookup yields CDR1 SQVTM and CDR2 ANQGSEA. This chain's CDR3 is CSVEATTGAQETQYF. In DNA, the CDR3 is TGCAGCGTTGAAGCCACCACAGGGGCCCAAGAGACCCAGTACTTC.

The chain combines TRBV28 with TRBJ2-1; D unresolved. This CDR3 comprises 14 residues. Trimming took off 1 base at V and 2 bases at J, with 6 bases between the two ends. Germline loops: CDR1 MDHEN, CDR2 SYDVKM. The CDR3: CASSLSYAYNEQFF. The CDR3 nucleotides read TGTGCCAGCAGTTTATCCTACGCCTACAATGAGCAGTTCTTC.

The chain links TRBV10-3 to TRBJ2-3, with 8 bases fitting TRBD2. V lost 2 bases, J lost 0 bases, and 4 bases stayed unmatched. The CDR3 spans 16 residues. The germline V gene has CDR1 ENHRY and CDR2 SYGVKD. The CDR3: CAISETSGTSTDTQYF. The CDR3 DNA reads TGTGCCATCAGTGAGACTAGCGGTACTAGCACAGATACGCAGTATTTT.

The chain employs TRBV7-9 and TRBJ1-5, with D possibly being TRBD1 (6 bases). This CDR3 spans 16 amino acids. The V gene's germline CDR1 is SEHNR and CDR2 FQNEAQ (reference sequence). V gave up 1 base and J gave up 9 bases, with 19 bases separating them. The CDR3 DNA reads TGTGCCAGCAGCTTAGAGACAGGCCATCCTCTGGGGCCCCAGCATTTT. This encodes CASSLETGHPLGPQHF. Combining the CDR3 with reference TRBV7-9 and TRBJ1-5 gives the whole variable domain DTGVSQNPRHKITKRGQNVTFRCDPISEHNRLYWYRQTLGQGPEFLTYFQNEAQLEKSRLLSDRFSAERPKGSFSTLEIQRTEQGDSAMYLCASSLETGHPLGPQHFGDGTRLSIL.

The chain links TRBV28 to TRBJ1-6; 9 nucleotides align to TRBD1. Trimming cost V 3 bases and J 7 bases; bases outside gene matches: 1. The CDR3 is 14 amino acids. The germline V gene encodes CDR1 MDHEN and CDR2 SYDVKM. The CDR3 spells CASSFTGGNSPLHF. The CDR3 DNA follows: TGTGCCAGCAGTTTTACAGGGGGCAATTCACCCCTCCACTTT.

For the CDR3, the DNA is TGTGCCAGCAGTTTCAGGGTAGTAGAAGCTTTCTTT. Protein product: CASSFRVVEAFF. This chain uses TRBV27 with TRBJ1-1; D is possibly TRBD1 (5 bases). Germline V CDR1 and CDR2: MNHEY, SMNVEV (reference sequence). Trimming shortened V by 3 bases and J by 8 bases, and 10 bases separated the two germline ends. The CDR3 runs to 12 residues.

The J gene is TRBJ1-2, the V gene TRBV2; D uncertain. The CDR3 covers 12 residues. Trimming shortened V by 8 bases and J by 0 bases, and 7 bases separated the two germline ends. The germline V gene encodes CDR1 SNHLY and CDR2 FYNNEI. The CDR3 spells CASLGANYGYTF. CDR3 bases: TGTGCCAGCTTAGGAGCTAACTATGGCTACACCTTC.

J is TRBJ2-7 and V is TRBV4-2, with D possibly being TRBD1 (7 bases). V lost 0 bases and J lost 0, with 12 bases in between. The CDR3 is made up of 16 amino acids. Germline V CDR1 and CDR2: LGHNA, YNFKEQ. CDR3 nucleotides: TGTGCCAGCAGCCAAGAACAGGGGAGGCCCTCCTACGAGCAGTACTTC. Translated, it gives CASSQEQGRPSYEQYF.

A single count supports this clone. V gene TRBV4-3 combines with J gene TRBJ2-1, with no clear D. V was trimmed by 1 base and J by 1 base, leaving 8 bases between them. The CDR3 is 15 amino acids. Germline V lookup: CDR1 LGHNA, CDR2 YSLEER. The CDR3 DNA sequence: TGCGCCAGCAGCCAAGCGCGTTGGTCCTACAATGAGCAGTTCTTC. Translating gives CASSQARWSYNEQFF.

This clone was observed a few times. The chain links TRBV25-1 to TRBJ1-2, with 7 bases lining up with TRBD1. The CDR3 spans 12 residues. Losses at the gene ends were 8 bases for V and 4 bases for J; bases not matched to a gene: 4. The germline V gene has CDR1 MGHDK and CDR2 SYGVNS. The CDR3 here is CASQGQFYGYTF. CDR3 bases: TGTGCCAGCCAGGGACAGTTCTATGGCTACACCTTC.

The gene calls are TRBV14 and TRBJ2-2, with D perhaps TRBD2 (6 bases). The CDR3 has 14 amino acids. V lost 8 bases and J 1 base, leaving 11 bases between the germline ends. Germline CDR1 SGHDN, CDR2 FVKESK. In DNA form, the CDR3 reads TGTGCCAGCGGGGGACTCCGGAACACCGGGGAGCTGTTTTTT. Translated: CASGGLRNTGELFF.

The rearrangement joins TRBV11-2 to TRBJ1-2, with D unclear. The CDR3 covers 15 residues. The V and J ends lost 1 base and 2 bases respectively, with 11 bases between them. The germline V gene has CDR1 SGHAT and CDR2 FQNNGV. The CDR3, as DNA: TGTGCCAGCAGCTTAGTAGGGAGCGGCAACTATGGCTACACCTTC. This gives the protein CASSLVGSGNYGYTF.

This chain uses TRBV2 with TRBJ1-1, with no clear D. Germline values: CDR1 SNHLY, CDR2 FYNNEI. This CDR3 spans 12 amino acids. V was clipped by 8 bases and J by 0 bases, with 7 bases between them. The CDR3 loop is CASLTLNTEAFF. The CDR3 bases are TGTGCCAGCCTCACATTGAACACTGAAGCTTTCTTT.

The genes are TRBV5-1 and TRBJ2-1, with 11 bases matching TRBD2. The CDR3 consists of 15 residues. The germline V gene has CDR1 SGHRS and CDR2 YFSETQ. The ends lost 7 bases at V and 7 bases at J; junction bases unmatched: 10. CDR3 in DNA: TGCGCCAGCGAGGGAGGACTAGCGGGTTTAAATGAGCAGTTCTTC. Amino acids: CASEGGLAGLNEQFF.